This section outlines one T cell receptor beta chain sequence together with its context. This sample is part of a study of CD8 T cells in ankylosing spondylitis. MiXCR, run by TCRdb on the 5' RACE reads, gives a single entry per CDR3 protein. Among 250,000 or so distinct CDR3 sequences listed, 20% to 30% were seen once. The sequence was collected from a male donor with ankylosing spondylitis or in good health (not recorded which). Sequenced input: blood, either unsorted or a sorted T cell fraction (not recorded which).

CDR3 amino acids: CSARGKGQGYTF. As DNA, the CDR3 is TGCAGTGCTAGAGGAAAGGGGCAGGGCTACACCTTC. This chain uses TRBV20-1 with TRBJ1-2; D is perhaps TRBD1 (5 bases). V was pared by 1 base and J by 8 bases, with 11 bases between. This CDR3 is built from 12 residues. Germline V gene data show CDR1 as DFQATT and CDR2 as SNEGSKA (reference sequence).